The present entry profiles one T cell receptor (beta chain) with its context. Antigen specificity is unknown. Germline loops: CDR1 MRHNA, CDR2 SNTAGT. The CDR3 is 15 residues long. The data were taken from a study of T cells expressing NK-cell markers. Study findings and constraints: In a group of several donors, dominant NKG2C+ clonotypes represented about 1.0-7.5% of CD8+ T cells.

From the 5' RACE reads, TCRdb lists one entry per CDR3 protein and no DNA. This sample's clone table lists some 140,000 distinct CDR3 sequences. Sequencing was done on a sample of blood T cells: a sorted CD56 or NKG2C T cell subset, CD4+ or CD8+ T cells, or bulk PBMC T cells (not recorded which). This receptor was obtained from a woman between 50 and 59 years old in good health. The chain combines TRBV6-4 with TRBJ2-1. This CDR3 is CASSDSRNSYNEQFF.